One and the same sample provided the 8 T cell receptor beta chains below, sequenced in a study of blood T cell repertoires in COVID-19. The repertoire was sequenced with immunoSEQ multiplex PCR; TCRdb's copy has only in-frame clones and lacks some. The sample lists under 350,000 clones, roughly 91% occurring once. Material: PBMCs or T cells enriched from blood (not recorded which). These receptors originate from a woman aged 60 to 75 who had recovered from COVID-19.

This clone occurred once. The V gene is TRBV29-1, the J gene TRBJ1-4, with 7 nucleotides matching TRBD1. The germline V gene encodes CDR1 SQVTM and CDR2 ANQGSEA. Unmatched junction bases numbered 3, after V lost 5 bases and J lost 6 bases. CDR3 size: 12 residues. The CDR3 DNA follows: TGCAGCGTTAATGACAGGGATGAAAAACTGTTTTTT. This codes for CSVNDRDEKLFF. The full variable domain, rest sourced from reference TRBV29-1 and TRBJ1-4, is SAVISQKPSRDICQRGTSLTIQCQVDSQVTMMFWYRQQPGQSLTLIATANQGSEATYESGFVIDKFPISRPNLTFSTLTVSNMSPEDSSIYLCSVNDRDEKLFFGSGTQLSVL.

A single count supports this clone. This rearrangement joins TRBV29-1 to TRBJ1-2; D may be TRBD1 (5 bases). This CDR3 contains 13 residues. CDR1 and CDR2 from the germline V gene are SQVTM and ANQGSEA. V shed 1 base and J shed 2 bases, with 8 bases lying between them. The CDR3 nucleotides read TGCAGCGTTGAAGGACAGCCCAACTATGGCTACACCTTC. This gives the protein CSVEGQPNYGYTF. The full variable domain, rest sourced from reference TRBV29-1 and TRBJ1-2, is SAVISQKPSRDICQRGTSLTIQCQVDSQVTMMFWYRQQPGQSLTLIATANQGSEATYESGFVIDKFPISRPNLTFSTLTVSNMSPEDSSIYLCSVEGQPNYGYTFGSGTRLTVV.

CDR3 bases: TGTGCCAGTAGTACCCTCCCCCAAGGCACGGGAAGAGAAAACATTCAGTACTTC. Translation gives CASSTLPQGTGRENIQYF. This chain joins TRBV19 and TRBJ2-4; a possible D gene is TRBD2 (5 bases). Germline CDR1 reads LNHDA; CDR2 reads SQIVND (reference sequence). The CDR3 length is 18 residues. V lost 4 bases to trimming and J lost 5 bases, with 24 bases between them.

This chain links TRBV5-1 with TRBJ1-4; 8 bases fit TRBD1. The CDR3 loop spans 15 amino acids. Unmatched junction bases numbered 7, after V lost 3 bases and J lost 6 bases. Germline CDR1 and CDR2: SGHRS and YFSETQ. CDR3 bases: TGCGCCAGCAGCTCCACGACAGGGGTGGATGAAAAACTGTTTTTT. As protein: CASSSTTGVDEKLFF.

This chain links TRBV28 with TRBJ2-7, with 9 bases lining up with TRBD2. V was pared by 6 bases and J by 2 bases, with 8 bases of the junction left unmatched. The CDR3 consists of 15 residues. Germline CDR1 and CDR2: MDHEN and SYDVKM. CDR3 DNA sequence: TGTGCCAGCAGGTATCTAGCGGGACCTGCCTACGAGCAGTACTTC. Translated, it gives CASRYLAGPAYEQYF.

V is TRBV30 and J is TRBJ1-6; TRBD1 is a possible D gene (6 bases). Germline CDR1 is GTSNPN and CDR2 is SVGIG (reference sequence). The CDR3 extends over 13 amino acids. The CDR3 sequence: CARSRGSNSPLHF. CDR3 nucleotides: TGTGCGCGGAGTAGGGGGAGTAATTCACCCCTCCACTTT. Drawing the rest from reference TRBV30 and TRBJ1-6, the complete variable domain is SQTIHQWPATLVQPVGSPLSLECTVEGTSNPNLYWYRQAAGRGLQLLFYSVGIGQISSEVPQNLSASRPQDRQFILSSKKLLLSDSGFYLCARSRGSNSPLHFGNGTRLTVT.

This rearrangement joins TRBV28 to TRBJ1-5, with 10 bases matching TRBD1. The CDR3 runs to 17 residues. Germline V gene lookup returns CDR1 MDHEN and CDR2 SYDVKM. Trimming removed 6 bases from V and 3 bases from J; junction bases left unmatched: 11. This CDR3 reads CASRGAGTGEINQPQHF. As DNA, the CDR3 is TGTGCCAGCAGGGGGGCCGGGACAGGGGAGATCAATCAGCCCCAGCATTTT.

The chain's CDR3 is CASSAQDSFSYEQYF. Here the CDR3 DNA reads TGTGCCAGCAGTGCCCAGGACTCCTTTTCCTACGAGCAGTACTTC. The chain recombines TRBV28 with TRBJ2-7; tentative D call: TRBD2 (5 bases). CDR1 is MDHEN, CDR2 SYDVKM, per germline. V dropped 5 bases and J dropped 1 base, with 15 bases sitting between them. This CDR3 has 15 amino acids.